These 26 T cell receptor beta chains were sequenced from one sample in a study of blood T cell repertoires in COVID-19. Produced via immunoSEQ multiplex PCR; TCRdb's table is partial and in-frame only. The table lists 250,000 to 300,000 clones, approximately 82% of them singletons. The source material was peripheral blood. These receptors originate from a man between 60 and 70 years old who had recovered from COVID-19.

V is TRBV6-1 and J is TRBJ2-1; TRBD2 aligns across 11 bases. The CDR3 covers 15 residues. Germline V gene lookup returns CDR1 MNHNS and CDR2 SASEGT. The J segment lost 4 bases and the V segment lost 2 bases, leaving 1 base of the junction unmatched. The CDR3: CASSEIAGGYNEQFF. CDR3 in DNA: TGTGCCAGCAGTGAAATAGCGGGAGGGTACAATGAGCAGTTCTTC.

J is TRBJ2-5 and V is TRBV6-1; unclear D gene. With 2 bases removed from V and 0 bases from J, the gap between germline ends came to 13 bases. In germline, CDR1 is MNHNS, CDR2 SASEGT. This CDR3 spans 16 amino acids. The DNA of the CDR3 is TGTGCCAGCAGTGAATACAGATCCAAGTACCAAGAGACCCAGTACTTC. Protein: CASSEYRSKYQETQYF.

The CDR3 is CATSKTGAGNTEAFF. The CDR3 DNA reads as TGTGCCACCAGCAAAACAGGGGCGGGGAACACTGAAGCTTTCTTT. This chain connects TRBV15 to TRBJ1-1; 7 bases are a match to TRBD1. The CDR3 is 15 residues long. Germline V gene data show CDR1 as LNHNV and CDR2 as YYDKDF (reference sequence). V lost 4 bases to trimming and J lost 1 base; unmatched junction nucleotides: 6.

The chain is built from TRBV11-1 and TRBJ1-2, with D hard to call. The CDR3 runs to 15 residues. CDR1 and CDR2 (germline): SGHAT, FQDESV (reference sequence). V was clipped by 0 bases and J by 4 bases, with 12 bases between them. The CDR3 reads CASSLASGHLYGYTF. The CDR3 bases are TGTGCCAGCAGCTTAGCCTCGGGTCATCTCTATGGCTACACCTTC.

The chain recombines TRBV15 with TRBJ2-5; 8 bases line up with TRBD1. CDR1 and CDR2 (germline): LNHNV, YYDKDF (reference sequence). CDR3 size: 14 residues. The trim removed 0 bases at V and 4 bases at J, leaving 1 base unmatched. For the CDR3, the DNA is TGTGCCACCAGCAGAGATGGGACAGGAGAGACCCAGTACTTC. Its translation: CATSRDGTGETQYF. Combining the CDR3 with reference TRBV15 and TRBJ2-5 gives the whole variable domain DAMVIQNPRYQVTQFGKPVTLSCSQTLNHNVMYWYQQKSSQAPKLLFHYYDKDFNNEADTPDNFQSRRPNTSFCFLDIRSPGLGDTAMYLCATSRDGTGETQYFGPGTRLLVL.

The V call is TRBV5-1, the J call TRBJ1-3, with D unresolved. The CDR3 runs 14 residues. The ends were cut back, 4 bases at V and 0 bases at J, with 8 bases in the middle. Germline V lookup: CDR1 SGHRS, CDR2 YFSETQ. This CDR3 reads CASSAQSSGNTIYF. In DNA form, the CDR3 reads TGCGCCAGCAGCGCACAAAGCTCTGGAAACACCATATATTTT.

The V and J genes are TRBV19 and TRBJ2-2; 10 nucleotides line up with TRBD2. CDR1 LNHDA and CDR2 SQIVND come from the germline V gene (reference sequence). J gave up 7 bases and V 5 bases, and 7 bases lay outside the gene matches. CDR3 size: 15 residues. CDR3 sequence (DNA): TGTGCCAGTAGTCTACTAGCGGGAATGGTCGGGGAGCTGTTTTTT. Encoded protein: CASSLLAGMVGELFF.

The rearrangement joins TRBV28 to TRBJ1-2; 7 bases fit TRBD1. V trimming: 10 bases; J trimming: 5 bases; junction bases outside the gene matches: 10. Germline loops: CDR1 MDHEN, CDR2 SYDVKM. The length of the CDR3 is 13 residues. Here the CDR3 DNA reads TGTGCCACCTTGTCCGGGACAGCGTATGGCTACACCTTC. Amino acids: CATLSGTAYGYTF.

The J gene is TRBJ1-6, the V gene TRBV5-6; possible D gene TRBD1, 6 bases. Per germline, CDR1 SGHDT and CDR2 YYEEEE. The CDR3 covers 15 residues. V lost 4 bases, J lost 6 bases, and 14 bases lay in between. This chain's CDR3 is CASSHPGQANSPLHF. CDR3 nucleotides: TGTGCCAGCAGCCACCCGGGACAAGCTAATTCACCCCTCCACTTT.

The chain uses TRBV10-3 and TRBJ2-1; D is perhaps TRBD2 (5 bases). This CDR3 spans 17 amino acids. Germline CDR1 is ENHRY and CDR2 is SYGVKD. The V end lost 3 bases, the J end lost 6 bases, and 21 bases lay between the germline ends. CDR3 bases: TGTGCCATCAGTGAACCCCGAGTGGGCACCGCGGGCAATGAGCAGTTCTTC. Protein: CAISEPRVGTAGNEQFF.

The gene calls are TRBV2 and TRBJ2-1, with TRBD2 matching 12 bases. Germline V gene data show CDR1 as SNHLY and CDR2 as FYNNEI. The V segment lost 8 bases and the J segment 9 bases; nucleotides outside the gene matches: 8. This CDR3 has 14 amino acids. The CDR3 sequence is CASLSSGGAAEQFF. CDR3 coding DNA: TGTGCCAGCCTATCTAGCGGGGGGGCCGCTGAGCAGTTCTTC.

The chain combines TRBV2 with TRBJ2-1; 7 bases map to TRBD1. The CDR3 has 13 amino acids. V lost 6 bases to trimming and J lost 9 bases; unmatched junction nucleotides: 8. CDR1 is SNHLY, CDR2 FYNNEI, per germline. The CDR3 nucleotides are TGTGCCAGCAGCGAGGGGACAGCCACTGAGCAGTTCTTC. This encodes CASSEGTATEQFF.

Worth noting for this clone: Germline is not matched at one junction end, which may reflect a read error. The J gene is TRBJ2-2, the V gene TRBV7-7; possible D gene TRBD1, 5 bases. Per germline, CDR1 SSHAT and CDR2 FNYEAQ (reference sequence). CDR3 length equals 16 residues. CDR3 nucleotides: TGTGCTAGCAGCCCGCGGCAGGGTCTTTGGACCGGGGAGCTGTTTTTT. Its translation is CASSPRQGLWTGELFF.

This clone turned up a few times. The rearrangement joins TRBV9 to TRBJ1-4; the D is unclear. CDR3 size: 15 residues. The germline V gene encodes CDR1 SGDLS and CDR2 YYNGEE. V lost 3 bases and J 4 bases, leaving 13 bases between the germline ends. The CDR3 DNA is TGTGCCAGCAGCGCCACCCGAAACGGTAATGAAAAACTGTTTTTT. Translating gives CASSATRNGNEKLFF.

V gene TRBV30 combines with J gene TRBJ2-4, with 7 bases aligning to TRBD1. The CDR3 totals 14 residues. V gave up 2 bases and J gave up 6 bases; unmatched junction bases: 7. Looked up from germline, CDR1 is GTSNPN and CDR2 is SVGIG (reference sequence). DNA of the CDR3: TGTGCCTGGAGTCCGACAGGGAGACGAAACATTCAGTACTTC. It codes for CAWSPTGRRNIQYF.

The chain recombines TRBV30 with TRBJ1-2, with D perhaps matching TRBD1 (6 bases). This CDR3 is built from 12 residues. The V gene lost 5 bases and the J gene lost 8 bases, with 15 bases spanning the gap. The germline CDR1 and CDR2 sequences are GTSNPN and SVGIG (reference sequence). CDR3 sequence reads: CAWGAGAFGYTF. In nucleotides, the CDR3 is TGTGCCTGGGGGGCAGGGGCTTTCGGCTACACCTTC. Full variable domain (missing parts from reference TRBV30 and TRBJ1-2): SQTIHQWPATLVQPVGSPLSLECTVEGTSNPNLYWYRQAAGRGLQLLFYSVGIGQISSEVPQNLSASRPQDRQFILSSKKLLLSDSGFYLCAWGAGAFGYTFGSGTRLTVV.

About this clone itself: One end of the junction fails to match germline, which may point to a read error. Written as DNA, the CDR3 is TGTGCTAGCAGCTTAGGGACAGAGCCGACCTACGAGCAGTACTTC. Its protein is CASSLGTEPTYEQYF. The V call is TRBV7-7, the J call TRBJ2-7; 7 bases are shared with TRBD1. The CDR3 spans 15 residues. From germline, CDR1 is SSHAT and CDR2 FNYEAQ (reference sequence).

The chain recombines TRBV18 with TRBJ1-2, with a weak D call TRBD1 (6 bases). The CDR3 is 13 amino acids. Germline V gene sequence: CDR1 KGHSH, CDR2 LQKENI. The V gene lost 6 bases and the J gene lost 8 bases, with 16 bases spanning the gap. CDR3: CASSQTQGRGYTF. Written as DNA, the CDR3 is TGTGCCAGCTCGCAGACTCAGGGGAGAGGCTACACCTTC.

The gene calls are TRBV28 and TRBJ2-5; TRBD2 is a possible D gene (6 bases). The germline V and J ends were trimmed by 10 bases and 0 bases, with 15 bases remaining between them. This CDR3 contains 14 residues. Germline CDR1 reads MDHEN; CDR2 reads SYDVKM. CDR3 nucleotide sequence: TGTGCCACCCAACAAGCGGGCTACCAAGAGACCCAGTACTTC. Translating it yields CATQQAGYQETQYF.

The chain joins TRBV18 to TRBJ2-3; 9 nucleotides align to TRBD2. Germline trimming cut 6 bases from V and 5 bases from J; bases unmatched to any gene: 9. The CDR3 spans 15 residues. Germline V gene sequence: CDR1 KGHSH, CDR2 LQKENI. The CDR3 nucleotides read TGTGCCAGCTCCCCCAATAGCGGGAGAGGAGATACGCAGTATTTT. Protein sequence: CASSPNSGRGDTQYF.

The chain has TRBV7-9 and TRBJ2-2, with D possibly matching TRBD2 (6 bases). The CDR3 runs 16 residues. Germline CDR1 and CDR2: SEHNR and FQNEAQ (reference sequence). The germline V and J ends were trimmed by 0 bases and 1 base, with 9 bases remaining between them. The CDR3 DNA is TGTGCCAGCAGCTTAGCCGGACTACTGAACACCGGGGAGCTGTTTTTT. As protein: CASSLAGLLNTGELFF.

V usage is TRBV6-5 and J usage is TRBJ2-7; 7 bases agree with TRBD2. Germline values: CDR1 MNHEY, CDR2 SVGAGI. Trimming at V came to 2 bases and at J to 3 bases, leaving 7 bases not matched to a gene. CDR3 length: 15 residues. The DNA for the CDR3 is TGTGCCAGCAGTTACCGGGCTAGCGGTAACTACGAGCAGTACTTC. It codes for CASSYRASGNYEQYF.

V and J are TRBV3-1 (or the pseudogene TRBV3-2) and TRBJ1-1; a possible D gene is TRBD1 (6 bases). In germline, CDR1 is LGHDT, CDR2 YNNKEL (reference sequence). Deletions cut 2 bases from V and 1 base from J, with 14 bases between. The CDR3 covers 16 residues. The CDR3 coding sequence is TGTGCCAGCAGCCAACTCAACAGGGTGAGGAACACTGAAGCTTTCTTT. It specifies CASSQLNRVRNTEAFF.

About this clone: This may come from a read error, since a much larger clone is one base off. The CDR3, as DNA: TGCGCCAGCAGCTTGGGCCAGGGTGACGAGCAGTACTTC. It specifies CASSLGQGDEQYF. The chain employs TRBV5-1 and TRBJ2-7; possible D gene TRBD1, 5 bases. The CDR3 is made up of 13 amino acids. In germline, CDR1 is SGHRS, CDR2 YFSETQ. V was cut by 0 bases and J by 5 bases, with 9 bases left in between.

The CDR3 nucleotides are TGTGCCAGCAGCCAATCCAGGGGAGTGGATACGCAGTATTTT. This translates into CASSQSRGVDTQYF. The chain is built from TRBV7-8 and TRBJ2-3, with TRBD1 as a possible D gene (6 bases). The CDR3 spans 14 residues. V shed 5 bases and J shed 6 bases, with 15 bases lying between them. Germline loops: CDR1 SGHVS, CDR2 FQNEAQ.

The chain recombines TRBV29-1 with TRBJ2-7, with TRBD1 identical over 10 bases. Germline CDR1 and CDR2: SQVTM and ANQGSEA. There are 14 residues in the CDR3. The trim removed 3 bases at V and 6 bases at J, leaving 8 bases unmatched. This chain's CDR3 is CSVDRAGQGLEQYF. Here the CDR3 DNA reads TGCAGCGTTGATCGGGCGGGACAGGGGCTCGAGCAGTACTTC.